This T cell receptor (beta chain) derives from a study of CD8 T cells in ankylosing spondylitis. Overall study results and limits: The disease-linked clones had a CD8+ phenotype and low blood frequencies.

TCRdb re-called the 5' RACE reads through MiXCR, storing one row per CDR3 protein. Here the sample spans approximately 45,000 distinct CDR3 sequences, 11% being singletons. The CDR3 consists of 14 residues. V lost 3 bases and J 1 base, leaving 8 bases between the germline ends. This clonotype was detected ten times or more. Its antigen is undetermined. The sequence derives from a male donor with ankylosing spondylitis or in good health (not recorded which). The sample consisted of blood, either unsorted or a sorted T cell fraction (not recorded which). V usage is TRBV12-3 or TRBV12-4 and J usage is TRBJ2-3, with D tentatively TRBD1 (6 bases). CDR3 nucleotide sequence: TGTGCCAGCAGTTTCAGACAGGGCACAGATACGCAGTATTTT. It specifies CASSFRQGTDTQYF.